This T cell receptor (beta chain) emerged from a study of blood T cell repertoires in COVID-19. CDR1 MDHEN and CDR2 SYDVKM come from the germline V gene. Losses at the gene ends were 7 bases for V and 5 bases for J; bases not matched to a gene: 18. This CDR3 spans 19 amino acids. TCRdb keeps only in-frame clones here, not all; method: immunoSEQ multiplex PCR. The repertoire holds about 180,000 clones, with roughly 87% as singletons. Cohorts were assigned according to the clinical history that participants reported. The material sequenced was PBMCs or T cells enriched from blood (not recorded which). The sequence was obtained from a woman in her 50s who had recovered from COVID-19. The chain combines TRBV28 with TRBJ1-5; 12 bases are shared with TRBD1. CDR3 in amino acids: CASTVLGSGTGGLYQPQHF. CDR3 nucleotide sequence: TGTGCCAGCACCGTTTTGGGATCCGGGACAGGGGGCTTGTATCAGCCCCAGCATTTT.